This paragraph covers one TCR beta chain sequence. The V gene lost 5 bases and the J gene lost 2 bases, with 10 bases spanning the gap. This CDR3 is 13 amino acids long. Germline CDR1 reads LNHDA; CDR2 reads SQIVND (reference sequence). The sample is drawn from a study of blood T cell repertoires in COVID-19. Study overall: Sample material is recorded as cDNA or gDNA derived from T cells, B-cell-depleted T cells, or PBMCs.

Sequencing used immunoSEQ multiplex PCR; TCRdb keeps in-frame clones, though not all of them. The sample yields about 34,000 clones, roughly 93% seen once. What was sequenced was peripheral blood. The V call is TRBV19, the J call TRBJ2-7; weak D call: TRBD2 (5 bases). The receptor's source is a human donor in a cohort sampled during active COVID-19. For the CDR3, the DNA is TGTGCCAGTAGTGGAGCGGAAGCCTACGAGCAGTACTTC. This codes for CASSGAEAYEQYF.